Below, 20 T cell receptor beta chains from the same sample are listed, as sequenced in a study of CD8 T cells in ankylosing spondylitis. TCRdb used MiXCR to reprocess the 5' RACE reads, holding one entry per CDR3 protein. In the table there are roughly 250,000 distinct CDR3 sequences, over 9.5% of which are singletons. The sample taken for sequencing was blood, either unsorted or a sorted T cell fraction (not recorded which). The receptors originated from a male donor with ankylosing spondylitis or in good health (not recorded which).

The sample holds a few counts of this clonotype. DNA for the CDR3: TGTGCCAGCAGCAAAGAGAACAGGGGTTGGGAGACCCAGTACTTC. This codes for CASSKENRGWETQYF. The genes are TRBV21-1 and TRBJ2-5; the tabulated D call, TRBD1, remains unverified against the DNA. TRBV21-1 is a pseudogene segment. The CDR3 has 15 amino acids.

This clonotype occurred many times. V gene TRBV5-6 combines with J gene TRBJ2-3; D may be TRBD2 (6 bases). The CDR3 contains 16 residues. The ends were cut back, 2 bases at V and 0 bases at J, with 13 bases in the middle. The germline CDR1 and CDR2 sequences are SGHDT and YYEEEE. The CDR3 bases are TGTGCCAGCAGCTTACCCTCAGGGACTAGCACAGATACGCAGTATTTT. It yields the protein CASSLPSGTSTDTQYF.

This clonotype was counted at least ten times. The V and J genes are TRBV12-5 and TRBJ1-2; D gene ambiguous. Trimming cost V 4 bases and J 5 bases, with 11 bases left between them. This CDR3 is built from 13 residues. Germline V gene lookup returns CDR1 LGHNT and CDR2 FRNRAP. In nucleotides, the CDR3 is TGTGCTAGTGGTTACCTGAGAGGGTATGGCTACACCTTC. Residues: CASGYLRGYGYTF.

At least ten counts were recorded for this clonotype. The chain uses TRBV5-1 and TRBJ2-1; D gene ambiguous. CDR3 size: 17 residues. Trimming cost V 0 bases and J 0 bases, with 13 bases left between them. CDR1 and CDR2 (germline): SGHRS, YFSETQ. CDR3 loop: CASSLAWAASSYNEQFF. CDR3 nucleotides: TGCGCCAGCAGCTTGGCCTGGGCTGCGAGCTCCTACAATGAGCAGTTCTTC.

This clonotype came up many times. The chain couples TRBV5-6 to TRBJ2-1, with a possible D match to TRBD2 (6 bases). V gave up 2 bases and J gave up 0 bases, with 9 bases separating them. From germline, CDR1 is SGHDT and CDR2 YYEEEE. There are 15 residues in the CDR3. CDR3 sequence: CASSFGGISYNEQFF. CDR3 bases: TGTGCCAGCAGCTTCGGGGGAATCTCCTACAATGAGCAGTTCTTC.

This clonotype was observed at least ten times. The chain joins TRBV25-1 to TRBJ1-6; D gene uncertain. The CDR3 is 18 amino acids. CDR1 MGHDK and CDR2 SYGVNS come from the germline V gene. V lost 0 bases and J 4 bases, leaving 16 bases between the germline ends. The CDR3 is CASSEYTSTRVYNSPLHF. Written as DNA, the CDR3 is TGTGCCAGCAGTGAATACACCTCCACCCGGGTTTATAATTCACCCCTCCACTTT.

This clonotype showed up many times. The chain links TRBV27 to TRBJ2-3, with 8 bases fitting TRBD1. Unmatched junction bases numbered 3, after V lost 3 bases and J lost 1 base. CDR1 MNHEY and CDR2 SMNVEV come from the germline V gene (reference sequence). The CDR3 spans 15 residues. The CDR3 DNA is TGTGCCAGCAGTTTTTGGGGACAGGGCACAGATACGCAGTATTTT. This translates into CASSFWGQGTDTQYF.

This clonotype was observed a single time. The J gene is TRBJ2-2, the V gene TRBV5-1; 8 nucleotides line up with TRBD2. The V and J ends lost 0 bases and 1 base, in that order; junction bases with no gene match: 5. Germline loops: CDR1 SGHRS, CDR2 YFSETQ. The CDR3 length is 17 residues. The CDR3 DNA is TGCGCCAGCAGCTTGGGGCCAGCGGGGGTGAACACCGGGGAGCTGTTTTTT. Translated: CASSLGPAGVNTGELFF. The full variable domain, its missing parts supplied by reference TRBV5-1 and TRBJ2-2, is KAGVTQTPRYLIKTRGQQVTLSCSPISGHRSVSWYQQTPGQGLQFLFEYFSETQRNKGNFPGRFSGRQFSNSRSEMNVSTLELGDSALYLCASSLGPAGVNTGELFFGEGSRLTVL.

This clonotype was seen only a few times. The chain has TRBV27 and TRBJ2-1, with 7 positions matching TRBD2. Trimming cost V 3 bases and J 9 bases; bases outside gene matches: 5. The CDR3 covers 13 residues. Germline CDR1 reads MNHEY; CDR2 reads SMNVEV (reference sequence). CDR3 bases: TGTGCCAGCAGTTTGCGGGAGAAGAGTGAGCAGTTCTTC. Its translation is CASSLREKSEQFF.

This clonotype was observed many times. The chain recombines TRBV20-1 with TRBJ1-2; D is perhaps TRBD1 (5 bases). Germline loops: CDR1 DFQATT, CDR2 SNEGSKA (reference sequence). This CDR3 is 12 amino acids long. V was shortened by 3 bases and J by 7 bases, with 12 bases between the two germline ends. CDR3 protein: CSASGGMVGYTF. The CDR3 DNA sequence: TGCAGTGCTAGCGGGGGGATGGTTGGCTACACCTTC.

This sequence joins TRBV11-1 and TRBJ2-5, with 10 bases that match TRBD1. With 4 bases clipped from V and 1 base from J, the junction kept 15 bases outside the gene matches. This CDR3 is 19 amino acids long. CDR1 and CDR2 from the germline V gene are SGHAT and FQDESV (reference sequence). CDR3 loop: CASSSPTGGVGLPQETQYF. CDR3 nucleotides: TGTGCCAGCAGCTCCCCGACAGGGGGCGTGGGACTGCCCCAAGAGACCCAGTACTTC. The entire variable domain, with the rest obtained from reference TRBV11-1 and TRBJ2-5, is as follows: EAEVAQSPRYKITEKSQAVAFWCDPISGHATLYWYRQILGQGPELLVQFQDESVVDDSQLPKDRFSAERLKGVDSTLKIQPAELGDSAMYLCASSSPTGGVGLPQETQYFGPGTRLLVL.

The rearrangement joins TRBV20-1 to TRBJ2-7; weak D call: TRBD1 (6 bases). V dropped 2 bases and J dropped 0 bases, with 14 bases sitting between them. The CDR3 runs 15 residues. The germline V gene has CDR1 DFQATT and CDR2 SNEGSKA (reference sequence). CDR3 bases: TGCAGTGCTAGAAAGGGACACTCGAGCTCCTACGAGCAGTACTTC. Translated: CSARKGHSSSYEQYF.

This clonotype was seen ten or more times. The chain employs TRBV29-1 and TRBJ2-5; TRBD1 aligns across 9 bases. Unmatched junction bases numbered 4, after V lost 6 bases and J lost 2 bases. The germline V gene encodes CDR1 SQVTM and CDR2 ANQGSEA. This CDR3 has 13 residues. CDR3 bases: TGCAGCGTGACCGGGACAGGGCAAGAGACCCAGTACTTC. This translates into CSVTGTGQETQYF.

This clonotype showed up many times. This chain joins TRBV5-1 and TRBJ2-7; D uncertain. V was clipped by 0 bases and J by 2 bases, with 12 bases between them. This CDR3 is 15 amino acids long. Germline loops: CDR1 SGHRS, CDR2 YFSETQ. The CDR3, as DNA: TGCGCCAGCAGCTTGGAAGCAGGCCAACCCTACGAGCAGTACTTC. Its protein is CASSLEAGQPYEQYF.

This clonotype was seen repeatedly, ten times or more. The rearrangement links TRBV2 to TRBJ1-1; 9 bases agree with TRBD1. V lost 5 bases to trimming and J lost 14 bases; unmatched junction nucleotides: 9. There are 12 residues in the CDR3. The V gene's germline CDR1 is SNHLY and CDR2 FYNNEI. DNA for the CDR3: TGTGCCAGCAGTACACAGGGGGCCGCGATGTTCTTT. This encodes CASSTQGAAMFF.

This clonotype turned up a few times. V usage is TRBV5-1 and J usage is TRBJ1-4; maybe TRBD1 (6 bases). V dropped 0 bases and J dropped 3 bases, with 9 bases sitting between them. This CDR3 has 15 amino acids. Germline CDR1 is SGHRS and CDR2 is YFSETQ. The CDR3 spells CASSLAQGSNEKLFF. In DNA form, the CDR3 reads TGCGCCAGCAGCTTGGCCCAGGGGTCTAATGAAAAACTGTTTTTT.

This clonotype was counted at least ten times. This sequence joins TRBV7-2 and TRBJ2-3; D is ambiguous. V lost 1 base and J lost 6, with 8 bases in between. The CDR3 contains 13 residues. The germline V gene encodes CDR1 SGHTA and CDR2 FQGNSA. The CDR3 here is CASSLGLGDTQYF. The CDR3 DNA reads as TGTGCCAGCAGCTTAGGACTCGGGGATACGCAGTATTTT.

This clonotype was seen ten or more times. The chain recombines TRBV24-1 with TRBJ1-5; no reliable D call. The length of the CDR3 is 14 residues. Trimming cost V 4 bases and J 9 bases, with 15 bases left between them. The germline V gene has CDR1 KGHDR and CDR2 SFDVKD. This CDR3 is CATSDSMTRRPQHF. In DNA form, the CDR3 reads TGTGCCACCAGTGACTCCATGACCCGCCGGCCCCAGCATTTT.

This clonotype was counted many times. The chain couples TRBV12-3 or TRBV12-4 to TRBJ1-6; 7 bases are a match to TRBD1. The J segment lost 7 bases and the V segment lost 4 bases, leaving 7 bases of the junction unmatched. The CDR3 is 15 amino acids. CDR3 nucleotide sequence: TGTGCCAGCAGTTCCTTCGACAGGGTAAATTCACCCCTCCACTTT. Translated, it gives CASSSFDRVNSPLHF.

This clonotype was counted at least ten times. This chain uses TRBV15 with TRBJ2-7; maybe TRBD1 (6 bases). This CDR3 is 17 amino acids long. V dropped 0 bases and J dropped 0 bases, with 15 bases sitting between them. Germline V gives CDR1 LNHNV, CDR2 YYDKDF (reference sequence). Here the CDR3 DNA reads TGTGCCACCAGCAGAGATGGCGCCAGGGGAGTCTCCTACGAGCAGTACTTC. Translating gives CATSRDGARGVSYEQYF.